The 15 T cell receptor beta chains in this list originate from one sample, sequenced in a study of Ad26.COV2.S vaccination and SARS-CoV-2 variants. Sequencing was performed with immunoSEQ multiplex PCR; in TCRdb, only in-frame clones are kept and a portion is missing. The sample lists approximately 340,000 clones; about 92% were seen once. Source: peripheral blood, taken after recovery from COVID-19. The receptor source for this set is a human donor who had recovered from COVID-19.

V is TRBV4-3 and J is TRBJ2-3; no clear D. The CDR3 contains 19 residues. Germline V lookup: CDR1 LGHNA, CDR2 YSLEER. V lost 4 bases, J lost 0 bases, and 23 bases lay in between. This chain's CDR3 is CASSLHLGPPYSSTDTQYF. The CDR3 nucleotides are TGCGCCAGCAGCCTCCACCTTGGACCGCCGTACTCTAGCACAGATACGCAGTATTTT.

This chain links TRBV30 with TRBJ1-1, with 10 bases that match TRBD1. With V trimmed by 2 bases and J by 11 bases, 11 bases remained unmatched. CDR1 and CDR2 from the germline V gene are GTSNPN and SVGIG (reference sequence). CDR3 size: 14 residues. Here the CDR3 reads CAWSPTGQGMVAFF. The CDR3, as DNA: TGTGCCTGGAGTCCCACGGGACAGGGGATGGTGGCTTTCTTT.

The genes are TRBV14 and TRBJ1-2, with 9 bases identical to TRBD1. Germline CDR1 is SGHDN and CDR2 is FVKESK. The CDR3 consists of 15 residues. The J segment lost 4 bases and the V segment lost 2 bases, leaving 5 bases of the junction unmatched. The CDR3 here is CASSQRDRAPYGYTF. Here the CDR3 DNA reads TGTGCCAGCAGCCAACGGGACAGGGCCCCCTATGGCTACACCTTC.

There are a few counts of this clone. The J gene is TRBJ1-6, the V gene TRBV19; the D is unclear. Germline V gene data show CDR1 as LNHDA and CDR2 as SQIVND (reference sequence). Trimming left V 3 bases short and J 6 bases short, with 6 bases between. This CDR3 comprises 13 residues. This CDR3 reads CASSMEGNSPLHF. CDR3 nucleotide sequence: TGTGCCAGTAGTATGGAGGGTAATTCACCCCTCCACTTT.

The CDR3 nucleotides are TGTGCCAGCAGCCCTCGGACTAGCGGGGGGGCAAGGACGCGGGAGACCCAGTACTTC. Translation gives CASSPRTSGGARTRETQYF. This chain joins TRBV13 and TRBJ2-5; 15 bases fit TRBD2. The V gene end was trimmed by 5 bases and the J gene end by 5 bases; junction bases not matched to a gene: 15. The CDR3 contains 19 residues. Germline CDR1 PRHDT, CDR2 FYEKMQ (reference sequence). The whole variable domain, filled in from reference TRBV13 and TRBJ2-5, reads AAGVIQSPRHLIKEKRETATLKCYPIPRHDTVYWYQQGPGQDPQFLISFYEKMQSDKGSIPDRFSAQQFSDYHSELNMSSLELGDSALYFCASSPRTSGGARTRETQYFGPGTRLLVL.

The chain joins TRBV2 to TRBJ1-5; no firm D call. The ends were cut back, 8 bases at V and 3 bases at J, with 8 bases in the middle. The CDR3 totals 12 residues. CDR1 and CDR2 (germline): SNHLY, FYNNEI. This CDR3 reads CASRGVNQPQHF. Here the CDR3 DNA reads TGTGCCAGCCGGGGAGTCAATCAGCCCCAGCATTTT.

The CDR3 DNA reads as TGTGCCAGCCAAACTAGCGGGGGCCTGACCTACGAGCAGTACTTC. This gives the protein CASQTSGGLTYEQYF. The V gene is TRBV6-5, the J gene TRBJ2-7; TRBD2 matches 11 bases. CDR3 length: 15 residues. V trimming: 8 bases; J trimming: 2 bases; junction bases outside the gene matches: 8. Germline assignment: CDR1 MNHEY and CDR2 SVGAGI.

This clone was observed a handful of times. The V gene is TRBV4-1, the J gene TRBJ2-1; perhaps TRBD2 as D (6 bases). There are 17 residues in the CDR3. The germline gives CDR1 MGHRA, CDR2 YSYEKL. The germline V and J ends were trimmed by 0 bases and 8 bases, with 20 bases remaining between them. The CDR3 bases are TGCGCCAGCAGCCAAGAAGGGTCGGGGGTATCCGGTGATGAGCAGTTCTTC. Translating gives CASSQEGSGVSGDEQFF.

The chain recombines TRBV19 with TRBJ1-1, with a tentative D call TRBD1 (5 bases). Deletions cut 1 base from V and 5 bases from J, with 11 bases between. This CDR3 contains 14 residues. CDR1 and CDR2 from the germline V gene are LNHDA and SQIVND (reference sequence). The CDR3 protein is CASSIAQGGTEAFF. CDR3 bases: TGTGCCAGTAGTATAGCGCAGGGCGGTACTGAAGCTTTCTTT.

The chain is built from TRBV5-1 and TRBJ2-1, with 11 positions matching TRBD1. The CDR3 has 15 residues. Germline lookup yields CDR1 SGHRS and CDR2 YFSETQ. The V segment lost 4 bases and the J segment 9 bases; nucleotides outside the gene matches: 9. The CDR3 region is CASSPISGTGGEQFF. In nucleotides, the CDR3 is TGCGCCAGCAGCCCAATATCCGGGACAGGGGGTGAGCAGTTCTTC.

The rearrangement joins TRBV29-1 to TRBJ2-6, with 9 positions matching TRBD1. The V segment lost 4 bases and the J segment 4 bases; nucleotides outside the gene matches: 11. This CDR3 is 17 amino acids long. Germline V gene data show CDR1 as SQVTM and CDR2 as ANQGSEA. The CDR3 sequence is CSVGDRDRVTGANVLTF. CDR3 in DNA: TGCAGCGTTGGAGACCGGGACAGGGTAACGGGGGCCAACGTCCTGACTTTC.

Turning to this clone: The junction differs from germline at one of its ends, possibly a read error. V is TRBV7-7 and J is TRBJ1-5; TRBD1 matches at 9 bases. The CDR3 is 19 amino acids. CDR1 is SSHAT, CDR2 FNYEAQ, per germline (reference sequence). CDR3 region: CASSIQQGAGETSNQPQHF. The DNA for the CDR3 is TGTGCTAGCAGCATACAACAGGGGGCTGGGGAAACTAGCAATCAGCCCCAGCATTTT.

Remarks on this clone: The same CDR3 is also encoded by other DNA sequences in this sample. The J gene is TRBJ2-7, the V gene TRBV9; 8 bases align to TRBD1. The CDR3 loop spans 15 amino acids. After removal of 0 bases from V and 2 bases from J, the junction contained 4 bases not matched to a gene. Germline values: CDR1 SGDLS, CDR2 YYNGEE. As DNA, the CDR3 is TGTGCCAGCAGCGTAGCCGGACAGGGAACCTACGAGCAGTACTTC. This translates into CASSVAGQGTYEQYF.

The V gene is TRBV27, the J gene TRBJ1-2, with 9 nucleotides matching TRBD1. In germline, CDR1 is MNHEY, CDR2 SMNVEV (reference sequence). The J segment lost 4 bases and the V segment lost 6 bases, leaving 3 bases of the junction unmatched. This CDR3 contains 13 residues. CDR3 sequence (DNA): TGTGCCAGCAGCTCGACAGGGGGCTATGGCTACACCTTC. Its translation is CASSSTGGYGYTF.

This clone was detected a few times. The V gene is TRBV4-1, the J gene TRBJ1-5, with 9 bases lining up with TRBD1. The CDR3 runs to 15 residues. V shed 4 bases and J 7 bases; nucleotides not matched to a gene: 8. Germline loops: CDR1 MGHRA, CDR2 YSYEKL. CDR3 loop: CASSLTGGGEQPQHF. CDR3 bases: TGCGCCAGCAGCCTAACAGGGGGCGGCGAGCAGCCCCAGCATTTT.